Listed below are T cell receptor beta chains from one sample, sequenced in a study of blood T cells in healthy people across ages. TCRdb re-called the 5' RACE reads through MiXCR, storing one row per CDR3 protein. The sample has about 1,600,000 distinct CDR3 sequences; approximately 42% are singletons. The sample consisted of blood. These receptor sequences come from a woman aged 18-29 years in good health. CDR3s include the opening cysteine and the closing phenylalanine or tryptophan. The D gene is left open where the match is weak. Part of the rows lack a size; the others show once, few, many or a class for expanded clones.

v_call,clone_size,d_call,j_call,cdr3_aa,cdr3_nt
TRBV30,few,TRBD1,TRBJ1-2,CAWSRRGGPMGYTF,TGTGCCTGGAGTCGCAGGGGGGGACCCATGGGCTACACCTTC
TRBV7-2,few,NA,TRBJ2-1,CASSLKTEGQFF,TGTGCCAGCAGCTTAAAAACGGAGGGGCAGTTCTTC
TRBV20-1,few,NA,TRBJ1-1,CSGNREYTEAFF,TGCAGCGGTAACCGGGAGTACACTGAAGCTTTCTTT
TRBV29-1,NA,NA,TRBJ2-5,CSVEDPRASDREETQYF,TGCAGCGTTGAAGATCCTAGGGCCAGCGATCGAGAGGAGACCCAGTACTTC
TRBV2,NA,TRBD1,TRBJ2-3,CASSGGGQGLLRGTDTQYF,TGTGCCAGCAGTGGGGGCGGACAGGGCCTTCTACGCGGCACAGATACGCAGTATTTT
TRBV20-1,few,TRBD2,TRBJ2-3,CSAGLTSGRGDTQYF,TGCAGTGCCGGCCTCACTAGCGGGAGAGGGGATACGCAGTATTTT
TRBV25-1,NA,NA,TRBJ1-1,CASSEYQQASTGNTEAFF,TGTGCCAGCAGTGAATATCAACAGGCAAGTACAGGGAACACTGAAGCTTTCTTT
TRBV25-1,few,TRBD2,TRBJ2-5,CASSYQAGAQETQYF,TGTGCCAGCAGTTATCAGGCGGGAGCTCAAGAGACCCAGTACTTC
TRBV3-1,few,TRBD2,TRBJ2-3,CASSQGPGTSGSSTDTQYF,TGTGCCAGCAGCCAAGGGCCCGGGACTAGCGGGAGCAGCACAGATACGCAGTATTTT
TRBV11-2,NA,NA,TRBJ2-3,CASSLGLASGTETQYF,TGTGCCAGCAGCTTAGGGCTAGCGTCAGGCACAGAGACACAGTATTTT
TRBV7-2,few,NA,TRBJ2-1,CASSPGLLSYNEQFF,TGTGCCAGCAGCCCGGGACTCCTCTCCTACAATGAGCAGTTCTTC
TRBV4-1,NA,TRBD2,TRBJ2-3,CASSLVASGRAVSTDTQYF,TGCGCCAGCAGCCTTGTCGCTAGCGGGAGGGCCGTCAGCACAGATACGCAGTATTTT
TRBV27,few,NA,TRBJ1-6,CASSFGEGQSYNSPLHF,TGTGCCAGCAGTTTTGGCGAAGGGCAATCCTATAATTCACCCCTCCACTTT
TRBV7-2,few,NA,TRBJ2-7,CASSLALGVVQYF,TGTGCCAGCAGCTTAGCGCTCGGAGTAGTCCAGTACTTC
TRBV1,NA,NA,TRBJ2-5,CTSRQGEGGLIGETQYF,TGCACCAGCAGGCAAGGGGAGGGGGGCCTAATCGGAGAGACCCAGTACTTC
TRBV10-3,many,NA,TRBJ1-2,CAIMNQGVQGYTF,TGTGCCATCATGAATCAGGGTGTGCAGGGCTACACCTTC
TRBV9,NA,NA,TRBJ2-5,CASSSSPSREETQYF,TGTGCCAGCAGCTCATCCCCTAGCCGCGAAGAGACCCAGTACTTC
TRBV12-3/TRBV12-4,NA,NA,TRBJ2-3,CASSFKGAGFTDTQYF,TGTGCCAGCAGTTTTAAAGGAGCGGGTTTCACAGATACGCAGTATTTT
TRBV2,NA,TRBD1,TRBJ2-2,CASSAPGQGETGELFF,TGTGCCAGCAGTGCCCCCGGACAGGGAGAGACCGGGGAGCTGTTTTTT
TRBV12-3/TRBV12-4,NA,NA,TRBJ2-1,CASSPTPGLVGPNDYNEQFF,TGTGCCAGCAGTCCTACCCCCGGATTAGTGGGTCCCAACGATTACAATGAGCAGTTCTTC
TRBV7-2,few,NA,TRBJ2-3,CASRIPATDTQYF,TGTGCCAGCAGAATCCCAGCAACAGATACGCAGTATTTT
TRBV11-1,NA,TRBD1,TRBJ2-5,CASSLGALDRADEQYF,TGTGCCAGCAGCTTAGGGGCCCTAGACAGGGCTGATGAGCAGTACTTC
TRBV20-1,NA,NA,TRBJ2-5,CSARLPQGETQYF,TGCAGTGCTCGGCTCCCCCAGGGGGAGACCCAGTACTTC
TRBV7-3,NA,NA,TRBJ1-2,CASSSPDSRNGYTF,TGTGCCAGCAGCTCGCCGGACAGTAGGAATGGCTACACCTTC
TRBV7-8,NA,NA,TRBJ2-1,CASSLESHFYNEQFF,TGTGCCAGCAGCTTAGAATCCCATTTTTACAATGAGCAGTTCTTC
TRBV7-2,NA,TRBD2,TRBJ2-2,CASSVELAGGGFGTGELFF,TGTGCCAGCAGCGTCGAACTAGCGGGAGGGGGATTCGGCACCGGGGAGCTGTTTTTT
TRBV6-1,many,TRBD2,TRBJ2-1,CASSGTSGSYNEQFF,TGTGCCAGCAGTGGGACTAGCGGCTCCTACAATGAGCAGTTCTTC
TRBV12-3/TRBV12-4,NA,TRBD1,TRBJ1-2,CANTGGGSYGYTF,TGTGCCAACACGGGAGGGGGCAGTTATGGCTACACCTTC
TRBV7-9,few,TRBD2,TRBJ2-7,CASTSPSQRETPSSYEQYF,TGTGCCAGCACCTCCCCGAGCCAGCGGGAGACTCCTAGCTCCTACGAGCAGTACTTC
TRBV6-5,NA,NA,TRBJ2-3,CASRASSDTQYF,TGTGCAAGCCGGGCGAGTTCAGATACGCAGTATTTT
TRBV27,NA,NA,TRBJ2-3,CASSLRAPTIADTQYF,TGTGCCAGCAGTTTAAGGGCCCCTACCATTGCGGATACGCAGTATTTT
TRBV6-5,few,NA,TRBJ1-5,CASSSTAPSNQPQHF,TGTGCCAGCAGCTCGACCGCTCCTAGCAATCAGCCCCAGCATTTT
TRBV12-3/TRBV12-4,NA,NA,TRBJ2-1,CASRGDINEQFF,TGTGCCAGCAGGGGGGATATCAATGAGCAGTTCTTC
TRBV7-9,once,NA,TRBJ2-3,CASSLERSSPTDTQYF,TGTGCCAGCAGCTTAGAGCGGAGCTCCCCCACAGATACGCAGTATTTT
TRBV5-6,NA,NA,TRBJ1-2,CASSFGSFYGYTF,TGTGCCAGCAGCTTTGGGTCCTTCTATGGCTACACCTTC
TRBV6-1,NA,TRBD1,TRBJ1-2,CASSVTGTGSSGYTF,TGTGCCAGTAGTGTTACAGGGACAGGGTCGAGTGGCTACACCTTC
TRBV27,NA,NA,TRBJ2-3,CASSLSWGAADTQYF,TGTGCCAGCAGTTTATCTTGGGGGGCCGCAGATACGCAGTATTTT
TRBV7-2,NA,NA,TRBJ1-1,CASSQMGGATEAFF,TGTGCCAGCAGCCAGATGGGGGGCGCGACTGAAGCTTTCTTT
TRBV28,NA,TRBD2,TRBJ2-1,CASSRLAGGREQFF,TGTGCCAGCAGTCGACTAGCGGGGGGGCGTGAACAGTTCTTC
TRBV6-5,NA,TRBD2,TRBJ2-3,CASSYSGTSGAPKPDTQYF,TGTGCCAGCAGTTACTCCGGGACTAGCGGGGCCCCCAAACCGGATACGCAGTATTTT
TRBV29-1,NA,NA,TRBJ2-1,CSVQISNEQFF,TGCAGCGTCCAGATCTCCAATGAGCAGTTCTTC
TRBV20-1,NA,TRBD2,TRBJ2-3,CSATYRLAGSATQYF,TGCAGCGCTACCTATCGACTAGCCGGATCGGCTACGCAGTATTTT
TRBV12-3/TRBV12-4,NA,TRBD2,TRBJ2-7,CASRHSGSPYNEQYF,TGTGCCAGCAGACATAGCGGGAGCCCATACAATGAGCAGTACTTC
TRBV12-3/TRBV12-4,NA,NA,TRBJ2-3,CASGWVGVKGSTDTQYF,TGTGCCAGCGGGTGGGTGGGGGTCAAAGGTAGCACAGATACGCAGTATTTT
TRBV5-6,few,NA,TRBJ2-3,CASSLESSVATQYF,TGTGCCAGCAGCTTGGAATCGAGCGTGGCTACGCAGTATTTT
TRBV4-1,NA,NA,TRBJ2-1,CASSQMGSRLSYNEQFF,TGCGCCAGCAGCCAGATGGGATCGCGGCTGTCCTACAATGAGCAGTTCTTC
TRBV6-5,NA,NA,TRBJ1-5,CASSTLWDQPQHF,TGTGCCAGCAGTACTCTCTGGGATCAGCCCCAGCATTTT
TRBV3-1,few,TRBD2,TRBJ2-7,CASSPQRGVSYEQYF,TGTGCCAGCAGCCCTCAGCGGGGTGTCTCCTACGAGCAGTACTTC
TRBV6-5,few,NA,TRBJ2-1,CATTTVANEQFF,TGTGCCACCACCACAGTGGCTAATGAGCAGTTCTTC
TRBV14,NA,NA,TRBJ2-7,CAGSQGGTFSVYEQYF,TGTGCCGGCAGCCAAGGGGGAACCTTTTCCGTCTACGAGCAGTACTTC
TRBV25-1,many,NA,TRBJ2-1,CASSEPRPSYNEQFF,TGTGCCAGCAGTGAACCCCGGCCCTCCTACAATGAGCAGTTCTTC
TRBV7-6,NA,NA,TRBJ2-5,CASSLNKETQYF,TGTGCCAGCAGCTTAAACAAGGAGACCCAGTACTTC
TRBV6-2/TRBV6-3,few,NA,TRBJ1-6,CASSYSRGGGSPLHF,TGTGCCAGCAGTTACTCGAGAGGGGGTGGTTCACCCCTCCACTTT
TRBV11-2,few,TRBD1,TRBJ1-1,CASSLQGAVNTEAFF,TGTGCCAGCAGCTTACAGGGGGCGGTCAACACTGAAGCTTTCTTT
TRBV29-1,many,TRBD1,TRBJ2-5,CSVEGQGLVGETQYF,TGCAGCGTTGAGGGACAGGGGCTGGTTGGAGAGACCCAGTACTTC